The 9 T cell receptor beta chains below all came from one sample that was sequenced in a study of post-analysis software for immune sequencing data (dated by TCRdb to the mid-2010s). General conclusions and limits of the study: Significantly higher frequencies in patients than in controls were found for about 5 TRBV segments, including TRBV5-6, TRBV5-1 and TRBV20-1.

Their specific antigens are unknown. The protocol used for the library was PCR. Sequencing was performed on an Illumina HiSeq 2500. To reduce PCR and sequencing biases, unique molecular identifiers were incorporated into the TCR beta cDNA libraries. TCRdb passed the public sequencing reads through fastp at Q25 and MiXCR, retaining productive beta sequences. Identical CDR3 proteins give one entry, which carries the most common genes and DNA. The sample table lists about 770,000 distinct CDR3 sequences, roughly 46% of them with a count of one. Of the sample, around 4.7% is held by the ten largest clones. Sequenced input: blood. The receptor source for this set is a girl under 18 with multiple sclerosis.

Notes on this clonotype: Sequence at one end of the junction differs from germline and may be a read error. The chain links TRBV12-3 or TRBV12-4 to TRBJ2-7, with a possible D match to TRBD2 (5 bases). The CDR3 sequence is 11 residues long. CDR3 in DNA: TGTGCCGGCAGTTACGGGGTCGAGCAGTACTTC. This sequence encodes CAGSYGVEQYF.

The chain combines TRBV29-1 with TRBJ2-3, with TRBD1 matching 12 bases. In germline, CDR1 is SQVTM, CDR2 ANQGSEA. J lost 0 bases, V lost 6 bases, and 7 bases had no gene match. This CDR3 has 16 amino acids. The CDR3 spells CSVKGGQGASTDTQYF. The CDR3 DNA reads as TGCAGCGTCAAAGGGGGACAGGGGGCCAGCACAGATACGCAGTATTTT.

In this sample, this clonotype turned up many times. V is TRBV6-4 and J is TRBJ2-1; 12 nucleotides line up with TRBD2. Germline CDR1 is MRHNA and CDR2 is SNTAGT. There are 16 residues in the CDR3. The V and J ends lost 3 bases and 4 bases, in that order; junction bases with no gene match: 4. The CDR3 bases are TGTGCCAGCAGTGAGTCAGGGACTAGCGGGTACAATGAGCAGTTCTTC. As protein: CASSESGTSGYNEQFF.

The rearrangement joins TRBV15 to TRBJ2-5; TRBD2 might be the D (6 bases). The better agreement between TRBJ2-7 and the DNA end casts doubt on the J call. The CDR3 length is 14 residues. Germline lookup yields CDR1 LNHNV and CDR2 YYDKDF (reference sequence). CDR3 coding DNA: TGTGCCACCAGCCGTACTAGCTTATCCTACGAGCAGTACTTC. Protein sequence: CATSRTSLSYEQYF.

The CDR3 is CASRPQLPGNQPQHF. CDR3 coding DNA: TGTGCCAGCAGGCCACAGTTACCGGGCAATCAGCCCCAGCATTTT. The chain is built from TRBV28 and TRBJ1-5; D is unresolved. This CDR3 is built from 15 residues. Germline-derived CDR1 and CDR2 are MDHEN and SYDVKM. Trimming removed 6 bases at V and 2 bases at J, with 14 bases between.

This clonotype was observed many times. The CDR3 is CASTLWANSYEQYF. DNA of the CDR3: TGTGCCAGCACCCTCTGGGCCAACTCCTACGAGCAGTACTTC. The V gene is TRBV6-5, the J gene TRBJ2-7; D unresolved. Germline V gene lookup returns CDR1 MNHEY and CDR2 SVGAGI. Trimming left V 7 bases short and J 0 bases short, with 13 bases between. The CDR3 length is 14 residues.

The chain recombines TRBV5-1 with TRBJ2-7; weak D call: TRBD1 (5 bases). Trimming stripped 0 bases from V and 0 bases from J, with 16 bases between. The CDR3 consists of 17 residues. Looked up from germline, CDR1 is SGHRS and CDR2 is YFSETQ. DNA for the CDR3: TGCGCCAGCAGCTTGGGAGGTGTGGGGCTGAGCTCCTACGAGCAGTACTTC. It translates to CASSLGGVGLSSYEQYF.

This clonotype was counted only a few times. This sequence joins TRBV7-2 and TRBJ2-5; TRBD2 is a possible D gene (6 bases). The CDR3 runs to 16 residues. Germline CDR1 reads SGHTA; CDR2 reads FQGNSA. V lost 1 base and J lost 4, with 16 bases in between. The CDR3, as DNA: TGTGCCAGCAGCTTAGTGGGGACTGGTAGTTTAGAGACCCAGTACTTC. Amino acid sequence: CASSLVGTGSLETQYF.

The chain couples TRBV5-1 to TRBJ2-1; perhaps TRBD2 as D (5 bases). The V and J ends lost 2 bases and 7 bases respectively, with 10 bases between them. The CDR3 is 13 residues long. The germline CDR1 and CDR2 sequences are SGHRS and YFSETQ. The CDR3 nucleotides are TGCGCCAGCAGCTTACGGACTGATAATGAGCAGTTCTTC. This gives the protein CASSLRTDNEQFF.